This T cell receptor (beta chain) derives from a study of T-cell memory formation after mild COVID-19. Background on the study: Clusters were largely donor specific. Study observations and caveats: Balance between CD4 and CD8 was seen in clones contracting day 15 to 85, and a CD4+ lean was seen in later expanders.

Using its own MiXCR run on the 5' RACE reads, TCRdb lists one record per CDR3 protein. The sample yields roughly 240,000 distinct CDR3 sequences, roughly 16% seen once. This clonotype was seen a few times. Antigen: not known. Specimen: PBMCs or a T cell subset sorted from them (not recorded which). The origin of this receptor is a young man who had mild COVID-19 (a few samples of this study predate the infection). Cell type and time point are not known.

The DNA for the CDR3 is TGCAGTGCCACGGACAGAGAAGAGACCCAGTACTTC. It translates to CSATDREETQYF. The rearrangement links TRBV20-1 to TRBJ2-5; D is perhaps TRBD1 (6 bases). V lost 6 bases to trimming and J lost 3 bases, with 11 bases between them. Germline V gene data show CDR1 as DFQATT and CDR2 as SNEGSKA (reference sequence). The CDR3 consists of 12 residues.